This T cell receptor beta chain was recovered during a study of blood T cell repertoires in COVID-19 (dated by TCRdb to about 2020). About the full investigation: Collaborator samples came from the United States, Italy and Spain and covered acute and convalescent phases of COVID-19. The prospective study material was composed of cDNA or gDNA derived from T cells, B-cell-depleted T cells, or PBMCs. Subjects who had been exposed to COVID-19, were actively infected with it, or had recovered from it provided the deeply sampled blood TCRbeta repertoires that made up the dataset. The repertoires were released in a freely available public database meant as a resource for research on the immune response to SARS-CoV-2. The samples were drawn from the first 160 participants of the ongoing ImmuneRACE study and from some 1,300 subjects provided by 6 global collaborators. Nearly every sample came with metadata listing a de-identified subject ID, COVID-19 status, age in years and sex. Where available, HLA class I and class II types were obtained from metadata supplied by the sample provider rather than from assay-based typing.

CDR3 length: 14 amino acids, cysteine to phenylalanine. Only the CDR3 DNA stays, 42 bases, in frame from base 1. Via the germline V gene, CDR1 is SGDLS and CDR2 YYNGEE. Deletion took 4 bases off V and 5 bases off J, with a span of 15 bases between the germline ends. The collaborating institutions used their own protocols to collect whole blood in K2EDTA tubes. For TCRbeta analysis, collaborator samples were shipped as frozen whole blood, as isolated PBMCs, or as DNA extracted from either sample type. A word on this clone: Its antigen has not been determined. Qualities for individual bases were not recorded, and no much larger clone is one base off.

The full study reports these points: The quantity of clinical and demographic metadata differed by source and by participant and was supplied without curation.

TCRbeta CDR3 regions were amplified from genomic DNA by means of the immunoSEQ Assay, a bias-controlled multiplex PCR. The study's processing was this. Within the assay, amplification of reference gene primers was used to estimate how many nucleated cells each sample contained. To quantify the absolute abundance of each unique TCRbeta CDR3 rearrangement, sequence reads were collapsed and filtered. Productive Simpson clonality was computed per sample as the square root of Simpson's diversity index over productive rearrangements. TCRdb took over this immuneACCESS table, retaining in-frame rearrangements with V and J assigned. Such tables are incomplete; in checked studies, under half of the missing clones stem from an unresolved V gene, and the remainder is unexplained. V, J and clone size are those of that table, while D and trimming were read from the DNA. A total of about 120,000 clones appear in this sample, about four fifths of them only once. 37% of the sample is in the top ten clones.

This clonotype was sampled from a man aged 40-49 years with active or convalescent COVID-19. Source material: peripheral blood. Rearrangement joined TRBV9 to TRBJ1-2; a tentative D match to TRBD1 spans 6 bases. The sequenced DNA: TGTGCCAGCAGCACATCTACAGGGTTTTATGGCTACACCTTC. It encodes CASSTSTGFYGYTF. The entire variable domain, with the stretches around the CDR3 drawn from the reference TRBV9 and TRBJ1-2 proteins, is DSGVTQTPKHLITATGQRVTLRCSPRSGDLSVYWYQQSLDQGLQFLIQYYNGEERAKGNILERFSAQQFPDLHSELNLSSLELGDSALYFCASSTSTGFYGYTFGSGTRLTVV.